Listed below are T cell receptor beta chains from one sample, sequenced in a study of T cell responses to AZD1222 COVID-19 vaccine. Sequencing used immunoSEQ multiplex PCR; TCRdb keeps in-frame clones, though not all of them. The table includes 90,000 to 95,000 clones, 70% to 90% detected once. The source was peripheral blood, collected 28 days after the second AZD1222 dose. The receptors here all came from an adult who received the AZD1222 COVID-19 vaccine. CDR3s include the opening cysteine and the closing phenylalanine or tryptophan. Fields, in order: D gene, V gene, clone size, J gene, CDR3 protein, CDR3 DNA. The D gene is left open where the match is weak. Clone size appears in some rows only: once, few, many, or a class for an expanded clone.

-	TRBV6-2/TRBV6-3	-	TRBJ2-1	CASSYSTDPLRNSYNEQFF	TGTGCCAGCAGTTACTCGACCGATCCCTTGCGAAACTCCTACAATGAGCAGTTCTTC
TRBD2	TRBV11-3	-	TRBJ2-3	CASSLGTLAGWSDTQYF	TGTGCCAGCAGCTTAGGGACTTTAGCGGGATGGTCAGATACGCAGTATTTT
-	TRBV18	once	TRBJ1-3	CASSESSGNTIYF	TGTGCCAGCTCAGAGAGCTCTGGAAACACCATATATTTT
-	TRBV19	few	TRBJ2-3	CASSILAGTGADTQYF	TGTGCCAGTAGTATTCTTGCAGGGACCGGGGCAGATACGCAGTATTTT
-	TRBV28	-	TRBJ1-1	CASSKQGSNTEAFF	TGTGCCAGCTCCAAACAGGGATCGAACACTGAAGCTTTCTTT
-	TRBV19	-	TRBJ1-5	CASRNDANQPQHF	TGTGCCAGTAGAAACGACGCTAATCAGCCCCAGCATTTT
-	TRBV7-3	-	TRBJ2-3	CASSSDQGVTDTQYF	TGTGCCAGCAGCTCGGACCAAGGGGTCACAGATACGCAGTATTTT
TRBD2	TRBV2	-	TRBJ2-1	CASSNDFSGRALYNEQFF	TGTGCCAGCAGTAATGATTTTAGCGGGAGGGCCCTCTACAATGAGCAGTTCTTC
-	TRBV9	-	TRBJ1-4	CASSVGDLQGLGSGKLFF	TGTGCCAGCAGCGTAGGGGATCTACAGGGATTGGGGAGTGGGAAACTGTTTTTT
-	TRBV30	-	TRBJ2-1	CAWSVIQAAKEKFF	TGTGCCTGGAGTGTAATCCAGGCGGCCAAGGAAAAGTTCTTC
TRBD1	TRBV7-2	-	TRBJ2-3	CASSPEGTATDTQYF	TGTGCCAGCAGCCCCGAAGGGACAGCCACAGATACGCAGTATTTT
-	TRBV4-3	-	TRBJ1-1	CASSQDPGQNTEAFF	TGCGCCAGCAGCCAAGACCCAGGGCAGAACACTGAAGCTTTCTTT
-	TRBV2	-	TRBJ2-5	CASSEIGGETQYF	TGTGCCAGCAGTGAAATAGGGGGAGAGACCCAGTACTTC
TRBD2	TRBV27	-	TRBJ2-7	CASSTRTSGNYEQYF	TGTGCCAGCAGTACTCGGACTAGCGGGAATTACGAGCAGTACTTC
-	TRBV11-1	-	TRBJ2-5	CASSHGRRELETQYF	TGTGCCAGCAGCCATGGGAGGAGGGAATTAGAGACCCAGTACTTC
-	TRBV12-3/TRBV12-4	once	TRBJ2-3	CASSWQGADTQYF	TGTGCCAGCAGTTGGCAAGGAGCAGATACGCAGTATTTT
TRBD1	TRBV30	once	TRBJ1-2	CAWSVGTGNGYTF	TGTGCCTGGAGTGTAGGGACAGGGAATGGCTACACCTTC
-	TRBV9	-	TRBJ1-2	CASSPRALPNYGYTF	TGTGCCAGCAGCCCTCGGGCGCTTCCTAACTATGGCTACACCTTC
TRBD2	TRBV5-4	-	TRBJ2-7	CASSLVGGGEQYF	TGTGCCAGCAGCTTGGTGGGGGGGGGCGAGCAGTACTTC
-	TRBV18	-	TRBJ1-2	CASSQMGPPNYGYTF	TGTGCCAGCTCACAGATGGGACCGCCTAACTATGGCTACACCTTC
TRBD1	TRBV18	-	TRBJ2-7	CASSPGQGAGNEQYF	TGTGCCAGCTCACCAGGACAGGGGGCCGGCAACGAGCAGTACTTC
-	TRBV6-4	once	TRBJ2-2	CASSDSTSTGELFF	TGTGCCAGCAGTGACTCGACTAGCACCGGGGAGCTGTTTTTT
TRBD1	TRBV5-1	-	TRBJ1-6	CASSFRQGANSPLHF	TGCGCCAGCAGCTTTCGACAGGGGGCTAATTCACCCCTCCACTTT
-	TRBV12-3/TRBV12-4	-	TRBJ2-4	CASSSDGANIQYF	TGTGCCAGCAGTTCGGACGGGGCAAACATTCAGTACTTC